One and the same sample provided the 32 T cell receptor beta chains below, sequenced in a study of shared clonotypes between healthy human individuals. In the naive CD8 group, cells lacked CD45RO and were positively selected for CCR7, so terminally differentiated effector memory CD45RA+ cells were left out. TCRdb keeps only in-frame clones here, not all; method: immunoSEQ multiplex PCR. The data contain about 2.2 million clones, over 85% of them singletons. The sample comprised naive CD8+ T cells from PBMCs. The receptors were gathered from a man in his late teens or twenties in good health. Some clones in this sample may be carry-over from other donors' samples.

This chain links TRBV4-3 with TRBJ1-3, with a tentative D call TRBD1 (5 bases). V was cut by 3 bases and J by 6 bases, with 21 bases left in between. The CDR3 totals 17 residues. Germline-derived CDR1 and CDR2 are LGHNA and YSLEER. This chain's CDR3 is CASSHLLWGRKENTIYF. The DNA of the CDR3 is TGCGCCAGCAGCCACCTCCTCTGGGGCAGAAAGGAAAACACCATATATTTT.

J is TRBJ2-7 and V is TRBV7-9; D uncertain. Germline-derived CDR1 and CDR2 are SEHNR and FQNEAQ (reference sequence). The CDR3 has 14 residues. The V end lost 2 bases, the J end lost 4 bases, and 12 bases lay between the germline ends. CDR3 sequence (DNA): TGTGCCAGCAGCTTATCCCAGTCCCGGTACGAGCAGTACTTC. Its protein product is CASSLSQSRYEQYF.

The rearrangement joins TRBV13 to TRBJ2-2; D unresolved. Trimming took off 5 bases at V and 4 bases at J, with 14 bases between the two ends. Germline CDR1 is PRHDT and CDR2 is FYEKMQ (reference sequence). This CDR3 has 15 amino acids. This CDR3 reads CASSHLFSGTGELFF. The DNA of the CDR3 is TGTGCCAGCAGCCACTTGTTTTCTGGCACCGGGGAGCTGTTTTTT.

V gene TRBV18 combines with J gene TRBJ2-7; D unclear. The CDR3 sequence is 17 residues long. Germline CDR1 and CDR2: KGHSH and LQKENI. V was pared by 3 bases and J by 0 bases, with 18 bases between. The CDR3 sequence: CASSPNYADAPSYEQYF. The DNA for the CDR3 is TGTGCCAGCTCACCGAACTACGCGGACGCCCCCTCCTACGAGCAGTACTTC.

This clone was detected once. This chain links TRBV4-3 with TRBJ2-1; D is possibly TRBD2 (5 bases). The V end lost 0 bases, the J end lost 7 bases, and 19 bases lay between the germline ends. From germline, CDR1 is LGHNA and CDR2 YSLEER. This CDR3 is 17 amino acids long. Here the CDR3 DNA reads TGCGCCAGCAGCCAAGATCTAGCAGCAGTAGAGGCTAATGAGCAGTTCTTC. Translating it yields CASSQDLAAVEANEQFF.

The gene calls are TRBV9 and TRBJ2-3; 8 bases agree with TRBD2. V shed 0 bases, J shed 2 bases, and the junction held 8 bases outside the gene matches. Germline V gives CDR1 SGDLS, CDR2 YYNGEE. The CDR3 is made up of 17 amino acids. This CDR3 is CASSVGAGGPSTDTQYF. In DNA form, the CDR3 reads TGTGCCAGCAGCGTAGGGGCGGGAGGTCCTTCCACAGATACGCAGTATTTT.

Notes on this clone: Distinct nucleotide sequences in the sample also encode this CDR3. The rearrangement uses TRBV15 and TRBJ2-2; D remains unclear. Germline CDR1 and CDR2: LNHNV and YYDKDF (reference sequence). The CDR3 is 13 residues long. V gave up 1 base and J gave up 8 bases, with 8 bases separating them. CDR3 amino acids: CATSRVRAGELFF. The CDR3, as DNA: TGTGCCACCAGCAGAGTCCGGGCGGGGGAGCTGTTTTTT.

This chain connects TRBV29-1 to TRBJ1-1; possibly TRBD1 for D (5 bases). The CDR3 covers 16 residues. Germline values: CDR1 SQVTM, CDR2 ANQGSEA. V was shortened by 3 bases and J by 1 base, with 18 bases between the two germline ends. CDR3 sequence: CSVEFRAKGWNTEAFF. CDR3 nucleotides: TGCAGCGTTGAGTTCAGGGCGAAGGGGTGGAACACTGAAGCTTTCTTT.

This clone has just one count. The V gene is TRBV5-8, the J gene TRBJ2-7; the D is unclear. This CDR3 spans 15 amino acids. Trimming stripped 5 bases from V and 5 bases from J, with 20 bases between. Per germline, CDR1 SGHTS and CDR2 YDEGEE. CDR3: CASRDQHGYPHEQYF. DNA of the CDR3: TGTGCCAGCAGAGACCAACATGGGTACCCCCACGAGCAGTACTTC. The full variable domain, with the rest looked up from reference TRBV5-8 and TRBJ2-7, is EAGVTQSPTHLIKTRGQQATLRCSPISGHTSVYWYQQALGLGLQFLLWYDEGEERNRGNFPPRFSGRQFPNYSSELNVNALELEDSALYLCASRDQHGYPHEQYFGPGTRLTVT.

The rearrangement joins TRBV16 to TRBJ1-1; D gene uncertain. This CDR3 is 14 amino acids long. Trimming stripped 0 bases from V and 2 bases from J, with 7 bases between. Germline values: CDR1 KGHSY, CDR2 FQNENV. CDR3: CASSQSPDNTEAFF. The CDR3 DNA sequence: TGTGCCAGCAGCCAATCCCCAGATAACACTGAAGCTTTCTTT.

The rearrangement joins TRBV28 to TRBJ2-7, with TRBD2 identical over 9 bases. The CDR3 sequence is 14 residues long. CDR1 MDHEN and CDR2 SYDVKM come from the germline V gene. V lost 6 bases and J lost 2; bases outside the gene matches: 5. CDR3 in DNA: TGTGCCAGCAGCTTTAGCGGGAGCCCCTACGAGCAGTACTTC. As protein: CASSFSGSPYEQYF.

The chain carries TRBV11-2 and TRBJ2-3; D gene uncertain. V lost 6 bases to trimming and J lost 6 bases, with 25 bases between them. The CDR3 is made up of 17 amino acids. Germline lookup yields CDR1 SGHAT and CDR2 FQNNGV. The CDR3 sequence: CASSRAGRWVVTDTQYF. In DNA form, the CDR3 reads TGTGCCAGCAGTCGAGCAGGCCGGTGGGTGGTGACGGATACGCAGTATTTT. Full variable domain (remainder filled in from reference TRBV11-2 and TRBJ2-3): EAGVAQSPRYKIIEKRQSVAFWCNPISGHATLYWYQQILGQGPKLLIQFQNNGVVDDSQLPKDRFSAERLKGVDSTLKIQPAKLEDSAVYLCASSRAGRWVVTDTQYFGPGTRLTVL.

The table lists this clone with a count of one. This chain connects TRBV7-8 to TRBJ2-7, with a tentative D call TRBD1 (6 bases). V was pared by 5 bases and J by 3 bases, with 17 bases between. This CDR3 is built from 15 residues. The germline gives CDR1 SGHVS, CDR2 FQNEAQ. The DNA of the CDR3 is TGTGCCAGCAGCCCTTCCAGGGGTGAGGACTACGAGCAGTACTTC. This sequence encodes CASSPSRGEDYEQYF. The full variable domain, in which reference TRBV7-8 and TRBJ2-7 provide the parts outside the CDR3, is GAGVSQSPRYKVAKRGQDVALRCDPISGHVSLFWYQQALGQGPEFLTYFQNEAQLDKSGLPSDRFFAERPEGSVSTLKIQRTQQEDSAVYLCASSPSRGEDYEQYFGPGTRLTVT.

V and J are TRBV5-8 and TRBJ2-1; 7 bases map to TRBD2. With 0 bases clipped from V and 4 bases from J, the junction kept 7 bases outside the gene matches. The CDR3 sequence is 16 residues long. Per the germline V gene, CDR1 is SGHTS and CDR2 is YDEGEE. The CDR3 loop reads CASSLGLAEQYNEQFF. DNA of the CDR3: TGTGCCAGCAGCTTGGGCCTAGCGGAGCAGTACAATGAGCAGTTCTTC.

This chain's CDR3 is CASSRKVGADTQYF. CDR3 nucleotides: TGTGCCAGCAGCCGAAAAGTTGGAGCAGATACGCAGTATTTT. The chain recombines TRBV7-9 with TRBJ2-3; D is unresolved. CDR1 and CDR2 from the germline V gene are SEHNR and FQNEAQ (reference sequence). Trimming left V 5 bases short and J 4 bases short, with 13 bases between. CDR3 length: 14 amino acids. The entire variable domain, with the rest obtained from reference TRBV7-9 and TRBJ2-3, is as follows: DTGVSQNPRHKITKRGQNVTFRCDPISEHNRLYWYRQTLGQGPEFLTYFQNEAQLEKSRLLSDRFSAERPKGSFSTLEIQRTEQGDSAMYLCASSRKVGADTQYFGPGTRLTVL.

This chain joins TRBV25-1 and TRBJ1-2, with D possibly being TRBD1 (6 bases). V lost 0 bases and J 3 bases, leaving 14 bases between the germline ends. Germline V CDR1 and CDR2: MGHDK, SYGVNS. The CDR3 loop spans 16 amino acids. The CDR3 protein is CASSEYEGGRYYGYTF. CDR3 DNA sequence: TGTGCCAGCAGTGAATATGAGGGGGGACGGTACTATGGCTACACCTTC.

The gene calls are TRBV7-9 and TRBJ1-2, with a possible D match to TRBD1 (6 bases). Germline CDR1 and CDR2: SEHNR and FQNEAQ (reference sequence). The CDR3 sequence is 16 residues long. Trimming shortened V by 1 base and J by 7 bases, and 19 bases separated the two germline ends. Here the CDR3 reads CASSLVYTGSRFGYTF. For the CDR3, the DNA is TGTGCCAGCAGCTTAGTTTACACAGGGAGCCGATTTGGCTACACCTTC.

V is TRBV18 and J is TRBJ1-4; D remains unclear. The germline V and J ends were trimmed by 3 bases and 8 bases, with 19 bases remaining between them. Germline V gene lookup returns CDR1 KGHSH and CDR2 LQKENI. There are 16 residues in the CDR3. The DNA of the CDR3 is TGTGCCAGCTCACCCACGAGGCCGGGGTCCGGCGAAAAACTGTTTTTT. As protein: CASSPTRPGSGEKLFF.

V is TRBV7-3 and J is TRBJ1-1; no clear D. Deletions cut 1 base from V and 8 bases from J, with 8 bases between. The CDR3 runs 12 residues. Germline V gene data show CDR1 as SGHTA and CDR2 as FQGTGA. The CDR3 coding sequence is TGTGCCAGCAGCTTAAACCCGGGAGAAGCTTTCTTT. This encodes CASSLNPGEAFF.

The chain carries TRBV7-9 and TRBJ2-5; no firm D call. Trimming stripped 5 bases from V and 4 bases from J, with 8 bases between. The germline CDR1 and CDR2 sequences are SEHNR and FQNEAQ (reference sequence). The CDR3 contains 12 residues. The CDR3 sequence is CASSLIVETQYF. The CDR3, as DNA: TGTGCCAGCAGCCTAATAGTAGAGACCCAGTACTTC. The whole variable domain, remainder taken from reference TRBV7-9 and TRBJ2-5, is DTGVSQNPRHKITKRGQNVTFRCDPISEHNRLYWYRQTLGQGPEFLTYFQNEAQLEKSRLLSDRFSAERPKGSFSTLEIQRTEQGDSAMYLCASSLIVETQYFGPGTRLLVL.

The rearrangement joins TRBV5-1 to TRBJ2-7; D is unclear. Germline values: CDR1 SGHRS, CDR2 YFSETQ. The CDR3 has 14 residues. The V gene lost 2 bases and the J gene lost 3 bases, with 12 bases spanning the gap. The chain's CDR3 is CASSFSARNYEQYF. The CDR3, as DNA: TGCGCCAGCAGCTTTTCGGCCAGGAACTACGAGCAGTACTTC.

The gene calls are TRBV9 and TRBJ1-1; no firm D call. V lost 0 bases to trimming and J lost 1 base, with 13 bases between them. CDR3 size: 16 residues. Germline assignment: CDR1 SGDLS and CDR2 YYNGEE. In nucleotides, the CDR3 is TGTGCCAGCAGCGTAGGTCGTATGGTTGCGAACACTGAAGCTTTCTTT. It yields the protein CASSVGRMVANTEAFF.

The J gene is TRBJ1-3, the V gene TRBV27, with D unclear. The CDR3 covers 15 residues. V lost 2 bases and J 0 bases, leaving 8 bases between the germline ends. CDR1 and CDR2 from the germline V gene are MNHEY and SMNVEV (reference sequence). In nucleotides, the CDR3 is TGTGCCAGCAGTTTAACGGCCAACTCTGGAAACACCATATATTTT. This gives the protein CASSLTANSGNTIYF.

The rearrangement links TRBV27 to TRBJ2-7, with 9 bases matching TRBD2. This CDR3 contains 14 residues. V lost 4 bases and J lost 0; bases outside the gene matches: 1. The germline V gene has CDR1 MNHEY and CDR2 SMNVEV (reference sequence). CDR3 sequence (DNA): TGTGCCAGCAGTTATAGCGGGAGCTCCTACGAGCAGTACTTC. This gives the protein CASSYSGSSYEQYF.

This chain joins TRBV7-8 and TRBJ1-5; D might be TRBD1 (5 bases). The CDR3 has 16 residues. The germline V gene encodes CDR1 SGHVS and CDR2 FQNEAQ. V dropped 4 bases and J dropped 1 base, with 14 bases sitting between them. The CDR3 region is CASSSQGRGSNQPQHF. The CDR3 DNA reads as TGTGCCAGCAGCTCCCAGGGTCGTGGCAGCAATCAGCCCCAGCATTTT.

The chain links TRBV5-6 to TRBJ1-5; D is uncertain. Trimming stripped 4 bases from V and 4 bases from J, with 6 bases between. The CDR3 runs 12 residues. Germline CDR1 and CDR2: SGHDT and YYEEEE. The CDR3 here is CASSAGNQPQHF. CDR3 coding DNA: TGTGCCAGCAGCGCGGGGAATCAGCCCCAGCATTTT.

The chain recombines TRBV29-1 with TRBJ2-2; D possibly uses TRBD1 or TRBD2 (6 bases each). The CDR3 runs 14 residues. CDR1 SQVTM and CDR2 ANQGSEA come from the germline V gene. Trimming took 7 bases from V and 0 from J, leaving 12 bases between them. The CDR3 bases are TGCAGCGCCGCGGGACACGCGAACACCGGGGAGCTGTTTTTT. It codes for CSAAGHANTGELFF.

The chain carries TRBV9 and TRBJ2-7; 7 bases map to TRBD1. The CDR3 has 14 residues. Looked up from germline, CDR1 is SGDLS and CDR2 is YYNGEE. V was pared by 4 bases and J by 3 bases, with 7 bases of the junction left unmatched. In nucleotides, the CDR3 is TGTGCCAGCAGCCGCGAGGGACAGTACTACGAGCAGTACTTC. This codes for CASSREGQYYEQYF.

This CDR3 reads CASSQSRNSLNTGELFF. CDR3 coding DNA: TGTGCCAGCAGTCAATCCCGGAACTCCCTAAACACCGGGGAGCTGTTTTTT. The chain employs TRBV9 and TRBJ2-2; D is unclear. The CDR3 length is 17 residues. Per the germline V gene, CDR1 is SGDLS and CDR2 is YYNGEE. V lost 5 bases, J lost 2 bases, and 19 bases lay in between.

The chain recombines TRBV7-2 with TRBJ1-3; perhaps TRBD1 as D (6 bases). Trimming pared 4 bases from V and 7 bases from J, leaving 14 bases between. CDR1 and CDR2 (germline): SGHTA, FQGNSA. This CDR3 contains 14 residues. The DNA for the CDR3 is TGTGCCAGCAGCTCCGCCGGAGGGGGGAACACCATATATTTT. Translated, it gives CASSSAGGGNTIYF.

The chain is built from TRBV27 and TRBJ2-6, with D tentatively TRBD2 (6 bases). Germline CDR1 is MNHEY and CDR2 is SMNVEV (reference sequence). V gave up 7 bases and J gave up 0 bases, with 10 bases separating them. CDR3 length: 15 amino acids. DNA for the CDR3: TGTGCCAGCAAGAGCGGGCCCTCTGGGGCCAACGTCCTGACTTTC. It specifies CASKSGPSGANVLTF.

The chain has TRBV5-6 and TRBJ2-7; D perhaps matches TRBD2 (6 bases). V dropped 2 bases and J dropped 0 bases, with 21 bases sitting between them. Germline values: CDR1 SGHDT, CDR2 YYEEEE. CDR3 size: 18 residues. For the CDR3, the DNA is TGTGCCAGCAGCTTACGGACCGCGGGATTCTATAGCTCCTACGAGCAGTACTTC. Its translation: CASSLRTAGFYSSYEQYF.